The TCR beta chain described here comes from a study of blood T cell repertoires in COVID-19. Researchers sorted participants into cohorts using their self-reported clinical history. Germline V CDR1 and CDR2: SEHNR, FQNEAQ (reference sequence). The CDR3 extends over 13 amino acids. V lost 5 bases and J lost 5, with 7 bases in between. Source study methods: For nucleated cells, counts were estimated from reference gene primer amplification. The protocol was immunoSEQ multiplex PCR, while the TCRdb copy is restricted to in-frame clones and leaves out a portion. Clonal size and the V and J genes are those of that table, whereas D and trimming came from the DNA. The table shows some 300,000 clones, with roughly 86% occurring only once.

Sequenced material: PBMCs or T cells enriched from blood (not recorded which). J is TRBJ1-6 and V is TRBV7-9; the D is unclear. The sequence derives from a woman in her 50s who had been exposed to COVID-19. CDR3 sequence reads: CASSPIDNSPLHF. The CDR3 nucleotides read TGTGCCAGCAGCCCAATAGATAATTCACCCCTCCACTTT.